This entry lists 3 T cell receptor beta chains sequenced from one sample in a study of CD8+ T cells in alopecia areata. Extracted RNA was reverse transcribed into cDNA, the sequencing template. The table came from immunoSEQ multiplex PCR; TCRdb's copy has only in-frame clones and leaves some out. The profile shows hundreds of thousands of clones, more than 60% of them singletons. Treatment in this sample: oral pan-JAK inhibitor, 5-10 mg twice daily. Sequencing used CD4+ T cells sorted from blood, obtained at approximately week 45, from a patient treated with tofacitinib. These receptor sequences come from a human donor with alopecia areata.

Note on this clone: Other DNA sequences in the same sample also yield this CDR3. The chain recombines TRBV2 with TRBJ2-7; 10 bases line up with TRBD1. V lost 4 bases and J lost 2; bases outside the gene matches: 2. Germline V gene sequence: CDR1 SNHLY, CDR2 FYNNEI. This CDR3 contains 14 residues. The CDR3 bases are TGTGCCAGCAGTGGGACAGGGGGGCCCTACGAGCAGTACTTC. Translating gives CASSGTGGPYEQYF.

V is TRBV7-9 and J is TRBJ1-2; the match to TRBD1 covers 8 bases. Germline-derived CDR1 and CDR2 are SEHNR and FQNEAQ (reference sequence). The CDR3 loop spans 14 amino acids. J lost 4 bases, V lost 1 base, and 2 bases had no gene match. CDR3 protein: CASSLGTGLYGYTF. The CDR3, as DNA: TGTGCCAGCAGCTTAGGGACAGGGCTCTATGGCTACACCTTC.

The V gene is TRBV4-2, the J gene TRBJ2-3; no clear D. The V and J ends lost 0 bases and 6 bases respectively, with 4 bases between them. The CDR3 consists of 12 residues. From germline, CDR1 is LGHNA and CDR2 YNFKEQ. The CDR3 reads CASSQERDTQYF. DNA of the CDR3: TGTGCCAGCAGCCAAGAGCGCGATACGCAGTATTTT.